The 25 T cell receptor beta chains below were found in one sample sequenced in a study of blood T cell repertoires in COVID-19. Profiling relied on immunoSEQ multiplex PCR, and the TCRdb table lists in-frame clones only, not all of them. The sample yields tens of thousands of clones, around 82% seen once. The sample consisted of peripheral blood. The receptors originated from a woman in her sixties with acute or convalescent COVID-19.

This clone has a handful of counts. The rearrangement uses TRBV5-1 and TRBJ1-1, with D tentatively TRBD1 (5 bases). There are 15 residues in the CDR3. Germline CDR1 SGHRS, CDR2 YFSETQ. V was trimmed by 4 bases and J by 0 bases, leaving 13 bases between them. CDR3 bases: TGCGCCAGCAGCACAGGCGACAGTCTGAACACTGAAGCTTTCTTT. This translates into CASSTGDSLNTEAFF.

The gene calls are TRBV2 and TRBJ1-4; D is ambiguous. The V end was cut by 4 bases, the J end by 8 bases, with 11 bases between. The CDR3 has 13 amino acids. Per the germline V gene, CDR1 is SNHLY and CDR2 is FYNNEI. The CDR3 nucleotides read TGTGCCAGCAGTGCATCGGGGAGGGAAAAACTGTTTTTT. Its translation is CASSASGREKLFF. Full variable domain (outside the CDR3, taken from reference TRBV2 and TRBJ1-4): EPEVTQTPSHQVTQMGQEVILRCVPISNHLYFYWYRQILGQKVEFLVSFYNNEISEKSEIFDDQFSVERPDGSNFTLKIRSTKLEDSAMYFCASSASGREKLFFGSGTQLSVL.

V is TRBV5-1 and J is TRBJ1-1; D might be TRBD1 (5 bases). Trimming took 0 bases from V and 8 from J, leaving 5 bases between them. The CDR3 runs to 11 residues. The germline CDR1 and CDR2 sequences are SGHRS and YFSETQ. CDR3 sequence reads: CASSLDREAFF. The CDR3 DNA reads TGCGCCAGCAGCTTGGACAGGGAAGCTTTCTTT.

The gene calls are TRBV4-2 and TRBJ1-1; D might be TRBD1 (5 bases). Trimming removed 0 bases at V and 4 bases at J, with 12 bases between. This CDR3 is 15 amino acids long. Germline CDR1 and CDR2: LGHNA and YNFKEQ. The CDR3 reads CASSQEQDKVTEAFF. In DNA, the CDR3 is TGTGCCAGCAGCCAAGAACAGGACAAGGTCACTGAAGCTTTCTTT.

The V and J genes are TRBV5-6 and TRBJ2-3; TRBD1 matches 11 bases. The CDR3 is 17 amino acids. V lost 2 bases to trimming and J lost 2 bases; unmatched junction nucleotides: 7. Germline CDR1 and CDR2: SGHDT and YYEEEE. CDR3 DNA sequence: TGTGCCAGCAGCTTCGGACAGGGGGCTTATTTCACAGATACGCAGTATTTT. Protein: CASSFGQGAYFTDTQYF.

The rearrangement joins TRBV4-1 to TRBJ1-1; D is perhaps TRBD1 (6 bases). The germline V gene encodes CDR1 MGHRA and CDR2 YSYEKL. CDR3 length equals 16 residues. Between the trimmed V and J ends, which lost 0 bases and 0 bases, there was a span of 11 bases. The DNA for the CDR3 is TGCGCCAGCAGCCAAGAGGCAGGGGCCATGAACACTGAAGCTTTCTTT. This encodes CASSQEAGAMNTEAFF.

This chain links TRBV19 with TRBJ2-2, with 9 positions matching TRBD1. The CDR3 has 15 amino acids. Germline trimming cut 5 bases from V and 1 base from J; bases unmatched to any gene: 2. Looked up from germline, CDR1 is LNHDA and CDR2 is SQIVND (reference sequence). This CDR3 reads CASSATGGNTGELFF. In nucleotides, the CDR3 is TGTGCCAGTAGTGCGACAGGGGGGAACACCGGGGAGCTGTTTTTT.

The CDR3 reads CASRGSVARNTEAFF. The CDR3 bases are TGCGCCAGCAGGGGGAGTGTGGCGAGAAACACTGAAGCTTTCTTT. The chain couples TRBV5-1 to TRBJ1-1; D remains unclear. Germline V gene sequence: CDR1 SGHRS, CDR2 YFSETQ. The CDR3 runs 15 residues. Between the trimmed V and J ends, which lost 5 bases and 2 bases, there was a span of 16 bases.

The V call is TRBV14, the J call TRBJ2-1; D is uncertain. Between the trimmed V and J ends, which lost 5 bases and 8 bases, there was a span of 13 bases. Per germline, CDR1 SGHDN and CDR2 FVKESK. This CDR3 has 13 residues. The CDR3 protein is CASSVDSLDEQFF. The CDR3 DNA sequence: TGTGCCAGCAGCGTCGACTCCTTGGATGAGCAGTTCTTC. Based on the CDR3 plus reference TRBV14 and TRBJ2-1, the full variable domain is EAGVTQFPSHSVIEKGQTVTLRCDPISGHDNLYWYRRVMGKEIKFLLHFVKESKQDESGMPNNRFLAERTGGTYSTLKVQPAELEDSGVYFCASSVDSLDEQFFGPGTRLTVL.

This clone ranks as medium-sized. This chain connects TRBV4-2 to TRBJ1-6; the D gene is possibly TRBD1 (6 bases). V was cut by 4 bases and J by 5 bases, with 12 bases left in between. From germline, CDR1 is LGHNA and CDR2 YNFKEQ. This CDR3 is built from 15 residues. The chain's CDR3 is CASSPPRGNNSPLHF. The CDR3 DNA reads as TGTGCCAGCAGCCCCCCGAGGGGGAATAATTCACCCCTCCACTTT.

The rearrangement links TRBV29-1 to TRBJ1-1; perhaps TRBD1 as D (6 bases). Per the germline V gene, CDR1 is SQVTM and CDR2 is ANQGSEA. There are 12 residues in the CDR3. V was pared by 7 bases and J by 3 bases, with 12 bases between. This CDR3 reads CSGTTGYTEAFF. The CDR3 coding sequence is TGCAGCGGCACCACAGGGTACACTGAAGCTTTCTTT.

V gene TRBV9 combines with J gene TRBJ1-3; 7 bases are a match to TRBD1. The CDR3 is 16 residues long. The V gene end was trimmed by 0 bases and the J gene end by 4 bases; junction bases not matched to a gene: 7. The V gene's germline CDR1 is SGDLS and CDR2 YYNGEE. Here the CDR3 DNA reads TGTGCCAGCAGCGTAGATCTTCCGACAGGGGGAAACACCATATATTTT. Amino acids: CASSVDLPTGGNTIYF.

The chain joins TRBV7-9 to TRBJ2-1; D may be TRBD2 (6 bases). There are 10 residues in the CDR3. The V gene's germline CDR1 is SEHNR and CDR2 FQNEAQ (reference sequence). Deletions cut 9 bases from V and 12 bases from J, with 12 bases between. CDR3 DNA sequence: TGTGCCAGTTCACGGGACTTGCAGTTCTTC. Residues: CASSRDLQFF.

This chain joins TRBV28 and TRBJ1-5, with 8 bases fitting TRBD1. Germline V gene data show CDR1 as MDHEN and CDR2 as SYDVKM. The CDR3 spans 13 residues. V lost 8 bases and J lost 5; bases outside the gene matches: 5. The CDR3 DNA follows: TGTGCCAGCCGGACAGGGTGGTATCAGCCCCAGCATTTT. Translation: CASRTGWYQPQHF.

CDR3: CASSGPGAGAKNIQYF. Written as DNA, the CDR3 is TGTGCCAGCAGCGGCCCAGGGGCGGGAGCCAAAAACATTCAGTACTTC. The chain recombines TRBV5-5 with TRBJ2-4, with D possibly being TRBD1 (6 bases). The CDR3 runs to 16 residues. Trimming stripped 4 bases from V and 0 bases from J, with 14 bases between. Per germline, CDR1 SGHKS and CDR2 YYEKEE (reference sequence).

The V call is TRBV27, the J call TRBJ2-7; D is possibly TRBD2 (5 bases). CDR1 is MNHEY and CDR2 is SMNVEV in the germline V gene (reference sequence). With 6 bases removed from V and 3 bases from J, the gap between germline ends came to 12 bases. The CDR3 length is 13 residues. CDR3 coding DNA: TGTGCCAGCAGCAGCGGACGGGGCTACGAGCAGTACTTC. Its protein product is CASSSGRGYEQYF.

This sequence joins TRBV4-1 and TRBJ2-4; 13 nucleotides line up with TRBD2. After removal of 2 bases from V and 1 base from J, the junction contained 5 bases not matched to a gene. Germline values: CDR1 MGHRA, CDR2 YSYEKL. There are 18 residues in the CDR3. CDR3 protein: CASSQMGLAGRAKNIQYF. The CDR3, as DNA: TGCGCCAGCAGCCAAATGGGACTAGCGGGAAGGGCCAAAAACATTCAGTACTTC.

V gene TRBV18 combines with J gene TRBJ2-7; possibly TRBD2 for D (5 bases). V was pared by 6 bases and J by 5 bases, with 14 bases between. CDR3 length equals 13 residues. Germline V gives CDR1 KGHSH, CDR2 LQKENI. As DNA, the CDR3 is TGTGCCAGCTCCACCCTTGAGGGCGACGAGCAGTACTTC. Its translation: CASSTLEGDEQYF. The full variable domain, its missing parts supplied by reference TRBV18 and TRBJ2-7, is NAGVMQNPRHLVRRRGQEARLRCSPMKGHSHVYWYRQLPEEGLKFMVYLQKENIIDESGMPKERFSAEFPKEGPSILRIQQVVRGDSAAYFCASSTLEGDEQYFGPGTRLTVT.

V usage is TRBV14 and J usage is TRBJ2-2; no definite D call. Germline V gives CDR1 SGHDN, CDR2 FVKESK. Trimming removed 4 bases from V and 2 bases from J, with 5 bases in between. This CDR3 contains 13 residues. The CDR3 loop reads CASSPINTGELFF. In nucleotides, the CDR3 is TGTGCCAGCAGCCCTATTAACACCGGGGAGCTGTTTTTT.

The chain combines TRBV18 with TRBJ1-3; D gene uncertain. Germline V lookup: CDR1 KGHSH, CDR2 LQKENI. V dropped 3 bases and J dropped 1 base, with 7 bases sitting between them. The CDR3 covers 14 residues. The CDR3 protein is CASSPGISGNTIYF. As DNA, the CDR3 is TGTGCCAGCTCACCCGGGATTTCTGGAAACACCATATATTTT.

V is TRBV6-2 or TRBV6-3 and J is TRBJ2-1, with 7 bases that match TRBD2. J was trimmed by 7 bases and V by 6 bases; bases with no gene match: 12. CDR1 MNHEY and CDR2 SVGEGT come from the germline V gene. The CDR3 contains 15 residues. In DNA form, the CDR3 reads TGTGCCAGCAGCCCCGTCGGGGAGGGAAGGAATGAGCAGTTCTTC. Amino acids: CASSPVGEGRNEQFF.

V gene TRBV3-1 (or the pseudogene TRBV3-2) combines with J gene TRBJ2-7; 8 bases fit TRBD1. The CDR3 covers 14 residues. Per the germline V gene, CDR1 is LGHDT and CDR2 is YNNKEL (reference sequence). Losses at the gene ends were 4 bases for V and 2 bases for J; bases not matched to a gene: 4. CDR3 nucleotide sequence: TGTGCCAGCAGCCCGGGGACAGGTGCCTACGAGCAGTACTTC. This codes for CASSPGTGAYEQYF.

V and J are TRBV28 and TRBJ1-3; D is possibly TRBD1 (6 bases). There are 17 residues in the CDR3. Germline lookup yields CDR1 MDHEN and CDR2 SYDVKM. V lost 4 bases and J 0 bases, leaving 16 bases between the germline ends. The CDR3 DNA follows: TGTGCCAGCAGTTCTCTCCTCGGACAGATCTCTGGAAACACCATATATTTT. Its translation is CASSSLLGQISGNTIYF. The variable domain in full, completed from reference TRBV28 and TRBJ1-3, reads DVKVTQSSRYLVKRTGEKVFLECVQDMDHENMFWYRQDPGLGLRLIYFSYDVKMKEKGDIPEGYSVSREKKERFSLILESASTNQTSMYLCASSSLLGQISGNTIYFGEGSWLTVV.

The chain uses TRBV28 and TRBJ1-6; 9 nucleotides match TRBD1. This CDR3 region has 15 residues. Unmatched junction bases numbered 10, after V lost 2 bases and J lost 14 bases. CDR1 is MDHEN and CDR2 is SYDVKM in the germline V gene. CDR3 nucleotides: TGTGCCAGCAGTTTACCGGGACAGGGACAATTTACCCTCCACTTT. This sequence encodes CASSLPGQGQFTLHF.

J is TRBJ2-7 and V is TRBV10-2, with 8 bases that match TRBD1. The CDR3 contains 15 residues. Germline-derived CDR1 and CDR2 are WSHSY and SAAADI. Trimming at V came to 0 bases and at J to 5 bases, leaving 6 bases not matched to a gene. CDR3 sequence reads: CASSESWQGADEQYF. CDR3 sequence (DNA): TGCGCCAGCAGTGAGTCGTGGCAGGGGGCGGACGAGCAGTACTTC.